This T cell receptor beta chain was sequenced in a study of T cells in Graves' hyperthyroidism and ophthalmopathy. RNA transcripts gave rise to amplified TCR beta CDR3 regions. First-round RT-PCR of the TCR CDR3 relied on the HTBI primer set. TCRdb re-called the multiplex PCR reads with MiXCR, one entry per CDR3 protein. The sample consists of roughly 500,000 distinct CDR3 sequences, 11% to 15% of them appearing once. This clonotype was seen more than once but under ten times. The CDR3 length is 15 residues. The V end lost 7 bases, the J end lost 2 bases, and 15 bases lay between the germline ends. CDR1 is MNHNS, CDR2 SASEGT, per germline.

The genes are TRBV6-1 and TRBJ1-5; D possibly corresponds to TRBD1 (6 bases). Sequenced input: blood. The sequence came from a woman younger than 45 with Graves' hyperthyroidism that later progressed to Graves' ophthalmopathy. The CDR3, as DNA: TGTGCCAGCATTGGGGGCGAATCAGGCAATCAGCCCCAGCATTTT. Its translation is CASIGGESGNQPQHF.